The clone carrying this T cell receptor beta chain showed up just once. The target antigen is unknown. Clones were sequenced by immunoSEQ multiplex PCR, and TCRdb holds only the in-frame ones, with some missing. The sample records about 36,000 clones, about 80% being singletons. Noted time point: week 11, during vaccination. Topical imiquimod was applied with each vaccine dose, which held 300 ug of mutant IDH1 20-mer peptide. The sample is drawn from a study of a mutant IDH1 vaccine in newly diagnosed glioma. At the level of the study: Eight vaccine doses were administered to patients at weeks 1, 3, 5, 7, 11, 15, 19 and 23.

Study-level points and caveats: Pseudoprogression looked unconnected to shifts in top peripheral T cell clonotypes. The vaccine induced immune responses, and these occurred in more than 80% of patients.

Germline CDR1 and CDR2: SEHNR and FQNEAQ (reference sequence). This CDR3 has 17 residues. The J segment lost 1 base and the V segment lost 6 bases, leaving 10 bases of the junction unmatched. This specimen consisted of peripheral blood mononuclear cells (PBMCs), obtained from a glioma patient whose treatment included an IDH1 peptide vaccine. The chain carries TRBV7-9 and TRBJ2-1, with 9 bases aligning to TRBD2. The TCR originated in a woman between 25 and 40 years old with glioma. Some clones in this sample may be carry-over from other donors' samples. The CDR3 DNA reads as TGTGCCAGCAGGAAAGGTAGCGGGAGCCCATCCTACAATGAGCAGTTCTTC. Encoded protein: CASRKGSGSPSYNEQFF. The entire variable domain, with the rest obtained from reference TRBV7-9 and TRBJ2-1, is as follows: DTGVSQNPRHKITKRGQNVTFRCDPISEHNRLYWYRQTLGQGPEFLTYFQNEAQLEKSRLLSDRFSAERPKGSFSTLEIQRTEQGDSAMYLCASRKGSGSPSYNEQFFGPGTRLTVL.